Following are 2 T cell receptor beta chains from one sample sequenced in a study of blood T cells in healthy people across ages. Next came a second PCR, run for about 6 to 11 cycles, which used a sample-barcoded 5' primer along with a J-beta primer mix. TCRdb ran MiXCR on the 5' RACE reads and lists one entry per CDR3 protein. The table shows 1.8 million or so distinct CDR3 sequences, with about two fifths occurring only once. The sequenced sample consisted of blood. The receptors come from a human donor in good health.

This clonotype occurred a few times. V is TRBV4-2 and J is TRBJ1-2, with 11 bases that match TRBD1. Germline V gene sequence: CDR1 LGHNA, CDR2 YNFKEQ. This CDR3 contains 16 residues. The ends lost 0 bases at V and 6 bases at J; junction bases unmatched: 6. The chain's CDR3 is CASSQDPDRGRNGYTF. CDR3 bases: TGTGCCAGCAGCCAAGACCCGGACAGGGGGCGGAATGGCTACACCTTC.

V is TRBV29-1 and J is TRBJ2-5; 11 nucleotides match TRBD1. The CDR3 loop spans 17 amino acids. Germline CDR1 SQVTM, CDR2 ANQGSEA. CDR3 sequence (DNA): TGCAACGTGGCCTCCCGGACAGGGGGCCGAAGTGGGGAGACCCAGTACTTC. As protein: CNVASRTGGRSGETQYF. The full variable domain, its missing parts supplied by reference TRBV29-1 and TRBJ2-5, is SAVISQKPSRDICQRGTSLTIQCQVDSQVTMMFWYRQQPGQSLTLIATANQGSEATYESGFVIDKFPISRPNLTFSTLTVSNMSPEDSSIYLCNVASRTGGRSGETQYFGPGTRLLVL.